This T cell receptor (beta chain) was captured in a study of metastatic and nonmetastatic thyroid tumors. Background on the study: Both malignant and benign thyroid patients supplied peripheral blood and tumor or nodule tissue samples, across which the repertoires of these patients were then compared.

Regarding the study as a whole: Reported TCR beta diversity, measured in blood and tumor, was significantly higher for malignant thyroid tumors than for benign nodules.

This clone was observed many times. Its antigen is as yet unknown. Original processing notes: To classify distant metastasis in papillary thyroid cancer, a model was built from CDR3 differences across clinicopathological groups. TCRdb reprocessed the PCR reads using MiXCR. TCRdb's processing, not the authors', yielded these V and J calls. The table lists approximately 20,000 clones, 21% of them singletons, with 15% to 20% in the top ten. The CDR3 extends over 13 amino acids. Between the trimmed V and J ends, which lost 6 bases and 5 bases, there was a span of 12 bases. Looked up from germline, CDR1 is SGHAT and CDR2 is FQNNGV. The entire patient cohort was treatment-naive prior to thyroid surgery.

Specimen: tumor tissue. The origin of this receptor is a female donor with papillary thyroid cancer or a benign thyroid nodule (not recorded which). Some clones in this sample may be carry-over from other donors' samples. The chain is built from TRBV11-2 and TRBJ2-3; the D is unclear. Written as DNA, the CDR3 is TGTGCCAGCAGATCCCCTGGGGTAGATACGCAGTATTTT. Encoded protein: CASRSPGVDTQYF.